This TCR beta chain was identified in a study of cytomegalovirus exposure and HLA in healthy donors. Study context: Earlier sequencing of some 170 million T cells yielded fewer than 140 million unique TCR beta sequences.

The CDR3 has 11 amino acids. V was clipped by 7 bases and J by 8 bases, with 15 bases between them. Per the germline V gene, CDR1 is SQVTM and CDR2 is ANQGSEA. In regard to this clone: Its antigen is as yet unknown.

General study points: Later analysis indicated greater clonal expansion among HLA-associated TCR beta chains than among equally common other chains.

The PCR ran on 60 Vbeta and 13 Jbeta primers. Original analysis: Approximately 87 million unique TCR beta chains, roughly 10 million shared, were counted in a later analysis. Sequenced by immunoSEQ multiplex PCR; TCRdb stores in-frame clones only, minus some. For V, J and clone size, that table is used; D and trimming come from the DNA. The top ten hold 22% of the sample, which has around 67,000 clones, around 70% seen once. The receptor was derived from a woman aged 25 to 39 in good health and CMV-seropositive. The source material was PBMCs. The rearrangement uses TRBV29-1 and TRBJ2-7, with D maybe TRBD1 (5 bases). The CDR3 DNA follows: TGCAGCGCCGATGACAGTGTCAAGCAGTACTTC. Translating it yields CSADDSVKQYF.